This is a list of T cell receptor beta chains from one sample in a study of blood T cell repertoires in COVID-19. The repertoire was sequenced with immunoSEQ multiplex PCR; TCRdb's copy has only in-frame clones and lacks some. This table holds a few hundred thousand clones, roughly 88% found once. Sample: PBMCs or T cells enriched from blood (not recorded which). The receptor source for this set is a woman between 40 and 50 years old who had recovered from COVID-19. Both conserved end residues are trimmed from each CDR3. Fields, in order: clone size, V gene, J gene, D gene, CDR3 protein. A D gene is named only where the DNA matches it firmly. For some rows the clone size is stated as once, few or many, or as a class when expanded; others skip it.

once,TRBV29-1,TRBJ2-7,TRBD1,SVGSRGQGEQY
-,TRBV5-1,TRBJ1-3,TRBD1,ASSRLGTDSGNTIY
once,TRBV18,TRBJ1-5,-,ASSTSTGSNQPQH
-,TRBV7-9,TRBJ2-5,TRBD1,ASRNRGPGETQY
-,TRBV6-5,TRBJ1-1,-,ASSYSKYMNTEAF
-,TRBV10-3,TRBJ1-2,TRBD1,AISEQGSYGYT
-,TRBV11-2,TRBJ1-2,TRBD1,ASSHYRDSDYGYT
-,TRBV4-2,TRBJ1-2,TRBD1,ASSQVEGALYGYT
-,TRBV28,TRBJ1-1,-,ASSLGRQDTEAF
-,TRBV11-2,TRBJ1-2,TRBD1,ASSNRQGLTYGYT
-,TRBV7-2,TRBJ2-5,-,ASSISLQETQY
-,TRBV5-8,TRBJ1-1,-,ASSLEIFPGGKDTEAF
-,TRBV5-1,TRBJ2-1,TRBD1,ASSTTGGFYNEQF
-,TRBV4-1,TRBJ2-3,-,ASSQRGKPADTQY
-,TRBV4-3,TRBJ2-3,TRBD2,ASSQEGLAGSTDTQY
-,TRBV5-1,TRBJ1-1,-,ASSLGQSMNTEAF
-,TRBV19,TRBJ2-7,-,ASSIGGQKPYYEQY
few,TRBV19,TRBJ2-1,-,ASQPTGPNEQF
-,TRBV27,TRBJ2-1,TRBD2,ASNRLASFSYNEQF
-,TRBV29-1,TRBJ1-4,TRBD1,SVEAGGEKLF
-,TRBV5-1,TRBJ1-2,-,ASSLYSLDGGTYGYT
-,TRBV27,TRBJ2-7,TRBD1,ASSPGTGGYEQY
-,TRBV7-2,TRBJ1-2,TRBD1,ASSLDRGLGYT
once,TRBV5-1,TRBJ1-1,TRBD1,ASSPRTGIFGEAF
once,TRBV3-1/TRBV3-2,TRBJ2-7,TRBD2,ASSRGGLAAYEQY
few,TRBV4-3,TRBJ2-1,TRBD2,ASSQGSSGRAYNEQF
-,TRBV5-5,TRBJ1-1,-,ASSSKYSVNTEAF
-,TRBV5-1,TRBJ2-1,-,ASSLTTREQF
-,TRBV2,TRBJ1-1,TRBD1,ASSYNGQENTEAF
-,TRBV11-2,TRBJ1-1,TRBD1,ASSLGQGSTEAF
-,TRBV24-1,TRBJ1-2,TRBD1,ATSDLQGNGYT
-,TRBV29-1,TRBJ1-1,-,SVEDDVFRETEAF
-,TRBV4-3,TRBJ2-7,TRBD1,ASSQDRDSYEQY
-,TRBV6-5,TRBJ1-1,TRBD1,ASSRQGAGTEAF
-,TRBV27,TRBJ2-7,-,ASRTTLPYEQY
-,TRBV19,TRBJ2-1,TRBD2,ASGSGESYNEQF
-,TRBV12-3/TRBV12-4,TRBJ2-3,-,ASSYLGKTQY
-,TRBV13,TRBJ1-1,TRBD1,ASSVIRDREAF
-,TRBV5-6,TRBJ1-3,-,ASSLGRRGNTIY
few,TRBV7-9,TRBJ2-3,-,ASSSAPRELWY
-,TRBV6-4,TRBJ1-1,-,ASSDSGNSHPAF
-,TRBV19,TRBJ2-3,TRBD1,ASSMEARTGGTDTQY
-,TRBV14,TRBJ1-2,-,ASSQARQSGYGYT
-,TRBV18,TRBJ1-2,TRBD1,ASSPPNTTGVPEPNYGYT
-,TRBV4-3,TRBJ2-2,TRBD2,ASSPRRLADTGELF
-,TRBV20-1,TRBJ2-1,-,SVISYNEQF
-,TRBV11-2,TRBJ1-2,TRBD1,ASSLPGQGGGYT
-,TRBV21-1,TRBJ1-4,-,ASSKGDKVCEKLF
-,TRBV27,TRBJ1-1,-,ASSLTANTEAF
-,TRBV12-5,TRBJ1-1,TRBD1,ASVLQGARAF
once,TRBV19,TRBJ1-5,-,ASKRERAENQPQH
-,TRBV10-1,TRBJ1-1,-,ASSEGLMNTEAF
-,TRBV3-1/TRBV3-2,TRBJ1-5,TRBD1,ASSQGTGNQPQH
-,TRBV7-8,TRBJ1-3,-,ASSLGTTGNTIY
-,TRBV7-6,TRBJ2-2,-,ASSLARGGFNTGELF